This T cell receptor (beta chain) originates from a study of cytomegalovirus exposure and HLA in healthy donors. A multiplex PCR was run with 60 Vbeta primers and 13 Jbeta primers. Sequencing used immunoSEQ multiplex PCR; TCRdb keeps in-frame clones, though not all of them. Of roughly 200,000 clones listed, roughly a tenth are singletons. The sample holds a few counts of this clone. Its antigen is unknown. Study conclusions and caveats: An ancestry cluster, one associated with Asian ancestry, reportedly showed fewer N-insertions than the approximately 650-donor mean in a later analysis. The authors listed over 150 TCR beta chains as cytomegalovirus-associated.

The TCR was taken from a woman aged 30 to 39 in good health and CMV-seropositive. Sequences were obtained from PBMCs.

The CDR3 loop reads CASDGGAANQPQHF. Written as DNA, the CDR3 is TGTGCCAGTGACGGGGGGGCTGCTAACCAGCCCCAGCATTTT. The V call is TRBV19, the J call TRBJ1-5, with a weak D call TRBD1 (6 bases). V was shortened by 8 bases and J by 7 bases, with 18 bases between the two germline ends. This CDR3 is 14 amino acids long. Germline CDR1 and CDR2: LNHDA and SQIVND (reference sequence).